The 4 T cell receptor beta chains in this list originate from one sample, sequenced in a study of CXCR3-negative and CXCR3-positive naive CD8 T cells. The study, taken as a whole, reports: CXCR3-expressing naive cells carried TRB CDR3s more hydrophobic than those of CXCR3-negative naive cells.

For these receptors, no antigen is known. Via 5' RACE with UMI labels, TRB cDNA libraries were prepared. TCRdb re-called the 5' RACE reads; every CDR3 protein appears as one record, without DNA. This sample's table has 140,000 to 150,000 distinct CDR3 sequences. The sample comprised naive CXCR3+ CD8+ T cells from blood. Documented subset: CD45RO-CCR7+CD27+CD95- naive CD8+ T cells expressing CXCR3 (TNR3+). Receptors originate from a human donor in good health. Some clones in this sample may be carry-over from other donors' samples.

The V gene is TRBV11-2, the J gene TRBJ2-1. The CDR3 length is 16 residues. Germline V CDR1 and CDR2: SGHAT, FQNNGV. The CDR3 sequence is CASSYGSGNYYNEQFF.

The chain combines TRBV9 with TRBJ2-1; TCRdb lists TRBD2, though no DNA is available to test this call. The CDR3 runs 17 residues. Germline V gene data show CDR1 as SGDLS and CDR2 as YYNGEE. The CDR3 reads CASSSREAGETHNEQFF.

The chain links TRBV6-2 or TRBV6-3 to TRBJ1-2; the D gene TCRdb calls, TRBD1, cannot be checked with no DNA. The CDR3 has 16 residues. Germline V gives CDR1 MNHEY, CDR2 SVGEGT. CDR3 residues: CASSYTKRTGGVGYTF.

The chain has TRBV12-5 and TRBJ1-1. Germline V gene data show CDR1 as LGHNT and CDR2 as FRNRAP. The length of the CDR3 is 14 residues. CDR3 sequence: CASDKDSRVTEAFF.